The 7 T cell receptor beta chains below come from one sample, sequenced in a study of T-cell memory formation after mild COVID-19. A single record per CDR3 protein comes from TCRdb applying MiXCR to the 5' RACE reads. This repertoire shows more than 350,000 distinct CDR3 sequences, around a sixth found once; its top ten account for roughly 21%. The sample comprised PBMCs or a T cell subset sorted from them (not recorded which). The receptors originated from a young man who had mild COVID-19 (a few samples of this study predate the infection). Cell type and time point are not known.

This clonotype was counted ten times or more. The chain employs TRBV5-1 and TRBJ2-1, with 8 bases lining up with TRBD2. Trimming took 5 bases from V and 13 from J; bases not matched to a gene: 8. Germline assignment: CDR1 SGHRS and CDR2 YFSETQ. This CDR3 contains 12 residues. CDR3 in amino acids: CASRREVERQFF. DNA for the CDR3: TGCGCCAGCAGGCGGGAGGTTGAGCGTCAGTTCTTC. Together with reference TRBV5-1 and TRBJ2-1, the CDR3 gives the full variable domain: KAGVTQTPRYLIKTRGQQVTLSCSPISGHRSVSWYQQTPGQGLQFLFEYFSETQRNKGNFPGRFSGRQFSNSRSEMNVSTLELGDSALYLCASRREVERQFFGPGTRLTVL.

The gene calls are TRBV4-2 and TRBJ2-2; 7 nucleotides match TRBD1. The CDR3 covers 16 residues. Germline assignment: CDR1 LGHNA and CDR2 YNFKEQ. Trimming at V came to 3 bases and at J to 4 bases, leaving 8 bases not matched to a gene. This CDR3 is CASSQGKGAGTGELFF. The DNA for the CDR3 is TGTGCCAGCAGCCAGGGAAAGGGGGCTGGCACCGGGGAGCTGTTTTTT.

The gene calls are TRBV11-2 and TRBJ2-2, with D uncertain. This CDR3 is built from 17 residues. Germline V gene data show CDR1 as SGHAT and CDR2 as FQNNGV. Deletions cut 3 bases from V and 6 bases from J, with 20 bases between. The CDR3 nucleotides read TGTGCCAGCAGCTTGTTGGACGTCTACTCTACGTCCGGGGAGCTGTTTTTT. Its translation: CASSLLDVYSTSGELFF.

This chain joins TRBV6-1 and TRBJ1-2; 8 nucleotides align to TRBD1. Germline V gene data show CDR1 as MNHNS and CDR2 as SASEGT. V dropped 5 bases and J dropped 8; count of bases not matched to a gene: 10. The CDR3 is 14 amino acids. This CDR3 reads CASSFDRGSEGYTF. For the CDR3, the DNA is TGTGCCAGCAGTTTCGACAGGGGATCGGAGGGCTACACCTTC.

There are a few counts of this clonotype. The chain joins TRBV6-5 to TRBJ2-7; 10 nucleotides align to TRBD1. The CDR3 is 16 residues long. Trimming at V came to 5 bases and at J to 6 bases, leaving 13 bases not matched to a gene. CDR1 is MNHEY and CDR2 is SVGAGI in the germline V gene. The CDR3 region has the DNA TGTGCCAGCAGTGACCTCCCGGGGACAGGGGACCCCGAGCAGTACTTC. It yields the protein CASSDLPGTGDPEQYF.

The chain joins TRBV6-2 or TRBV6-3 to TRBJ1-2; TRBD1 aligns across 8 bases. Germline lookup yields CDR1 MNHEY and CDR2 SVGEGT. The CDR3 is 13 amino acids. Trimming at V came to 7 bases and at J to 8 bases, leaving 9 bases not matched to a gene. In DNA, the CDR3 is TGTGCCAGCACCGGCGGACAGGGAGCGGGCTACACCTTC. This sequence encodes CASTGGQGAGYTF.

The sample holds many counts of this clonotype. J is TRBJ2-7 and V is TRBV7-2; D not resolved. Trimming shortened V by 5 bases and J by 0 bases, and 17 bases separated the two germline ends. Germline CDR1 reads SGHTA; CDR2 reads FQGNSA. The CDR3 contains 16 residues. The CDR3 DNA follows: TGTGCCAGCAGCCGTGACCGATCGAAGGTCTCCTACGAGCAGTACTTC. Translated: CASSRDRSKVSYEQYF. Looking up the rest from reference TRBV7-2 and TRBJ2-7 gives the full variable domain: GAGVSQSPSNKVTEKGKDVELRCDPISGHTALYWYRQSLGQGLEFLIYFQGNSAPDKSGLPSDRFSAERTGGSVSTLTIQRTQQEDSAVYLCASSRDRSKVSYEQYFGPGTRLTVT.